The 11 T cell receptor beta chains below were found in one sample sequenced in a study of somatic mutations in cytotoxic T cells in rheumatoid arthritis. Clones were sequenced by immunoSEQ multiplex PCR, and TCRdb holds only the in-frame ones, with some missing. This sample has about 20,000 clones, with roughly 90% found just once. What was sequenced was CD8+ T cells sorted from blood. Receptors were obtained from a man aged 35-49 years in good health.

The chain is built from TRBV7-8 and TRBJ2-7; 10 bases align to TRBD1. This CDR3 spans 17 amino acids. The V segment lost 2 bases and the J segment 1 base; nucleotides outside the gene matches: 8. Germline V gives CDR1 SGHVS, CDR2 FQNEAQ. For the CDR3, the DNA is TGTGCCAGCAGCTTACTCTCCGGGACAGGGGCGTCCTACGAGCAGTACTTC. It codes for CASSLLSGTGASYEQYF.

This rearrangement joins TRBV10-3 to TRBJ2-7; TRBD2 aligns across 8 bases. The germline CDR1 and CDR2 sequences are ENHRY and SYGVKD. The CDR3 loop spans 16 amino acids. Losses at the gene ends were 0 bases for V and 5 bases for J; bases not matched to a gene: 9. The CDR3, as DNA: TGTGCCATCAGTGAGTCTTGGAGCGGGAGTTTTAACGAGCAGTACTTC. Amino acid sequence: CAISESWSGSFNEQYF.

V gene TRBV5-8 combines with J gene TRBJ2-7, with 7 positions matching TRBD1. Germline V gene data show CDR1 as SGHTS and CDR2 as YDEGEE. The CDR3 has 15 amino acids. The trim removed 0 bases at V and 0 bases at J, leaving 3 bases unmatched. The CDR3 sequence is CASSLAQGTSYEQYF. CDR3 bases: TGTGCCAGCAGCTTGGCACAGGGGACCTCCTACGAGCAGTACTTC.

The V gene is TRBV9, the J gene TRBJ2-5; D may be TRBD1 (7 bases). Germline CDR1 is SGDLS and CDR2 is YYNGEE. The CDR3 is 15 residues long. The V end lost 3 bases, the J end lost 5 bases, and 17 bases lay between the germline ends. CDR3 amino acids: CASSGYRGGRETQYF. CDR3 coding DNA: TGTGCCAGCAGCGGATACAGGGGAGGTCGGGAGACCCAGTACTTC.

The V call is TRBV14, the J call TRBJ2-1; 8 nucleotides line up with TRBD2. The ends lost 0 bases at V and 6 bases at J; junction bases unmatched: 7. CDR1 is SGHDN and CDR2 is FVKESK in the germline V gene. This CDR3 region has 16 residues. CDR3 amino acids: CASSQEVQRGPNEQFF. The DNA for the CDR3 is TGTGCCAGCAGCCAAGAAGTCCAGCGGGGGCCCAATGAGCAGTTCTTC.

The genes are TRBV27 and TRBJ2-3; 11 bases fit TRBD2. The CDR3 consists of 19 residues. Germline CDR1 MNHEY, CDR2 SMNVEV (reference sequence). J was trimmed by 0 bases and V by 0 bases; bases with no gene match: 8. In DNA form, the CDR3 reads TGTGCCAGCAGTTTATCGAGTCTGAGGACTAGCGGGAGCACAGATACGCAGTATTTT. Protein sequence: CASSLSSLRTSGSTDTQYF.

The chain is built from TRBV25-1 and TRBJ1-6; D not certain. The CDR3 totals 18 residues. V was clipped by 8 bases and J by 0 bases, with 20 bases between them. Germline CDR1 MGHDK, CDR2 SYGVNS. This chain's CDR3 is CASSHSRTASSYNSPLHF. CDR3 DNA sequence: TGTGCCAGCTCTCATTCTCGGACCGCGAGCTCCTATAATTCACCCCTCCACTTT.

The chain employs TRBV28 and TRBJ2-2, with D possibly TRBD2 on 6 matching bases. The CDR3 spans 17 residues. Germline lookup yields CDR1 MDHEN and CDR2 SYDVKM. V was trimmed by 3 bases and J by 3 bases, leaving 17 bases between them. The CDR3 sequence: CASSFQPGTRDTGELFF. CDR3 nucleotides: TGTGCCAGCAGTTTCCAACCCGGGACTCGAGACACCGGGGAGCTGTTTTTT.

This chain links TRBV14 with TRBJ1-1; D unclear. This CDR3 has 14 amino acids. Per the germline V gene, CDR1 is SGHDN and CDR2 is FVKESK. The germline V and J ends were trimmed by 2 bases and 3 bases, with 10 bases remaining between them. This chain's CDR3 is CASSQYVSYTEAFF. DNA for the CDR3: TGTGCCAGCAGCCAATACGTGTCGTACACTGAAGCTTTCTTT.

The chain links TRBV7-9 to TRBJ2-6; no clear D. Between the trimmed V and J ends, which lost 0 bases and 13 bases, there was a span of 13 bases. This CDR3 region has 14 residues. In germline, CDR1 is SEHNR, CDR2 FQNEAQ (reference sequence). The CDR3 DNA follows: TGTGCCAGCAGCTTAGCGTCCCGAGCCGGTGTCCTGACTTTC. Encoded protein: CASSLASRAGVLTF.

V usage is TRBV13 and J usage is TRBJ2-7; D may be TRBD1 or TRBD2 (5 bases each). Germline V gives CDR1 PRHDT, CDR2 FYEKMQ (reference sequence). This CDR3 has 13 residues. Trimming shortened V by 5 bases and J by 2 bases, and 10 bases separated the two germline ends. CDR3 DNA sequence: TGTGCCAGCAGCCCCGGGACCACCTACGAGCAGTACTTC. Its protein is CASSPGTTYEQYF. Complete variable domain (other parts from reference TRBV13 and TRBJ2-7): AAGVIQSPRHLIKEKRETATLKCYPIPRHDTVYWYQQGPGQDPQFLISFYEKMQSDKGSIPDRFSAQQFSDYHSELNMSSLELGDSALYFCASSPGTTYEQYFGPGTRLTVT.